This paragraph reports one TCR beta chain. Its antigen is not yet known. No much larger clonotype is one base removed from it; base qualities were not supplied. The data were taken from a study of OX40 agonist ivuxolimab in advanced cancers. Background on the whole study: The costimulatory receptor OX40 (CD134) was targeted by ivuxolimab, a fully human IgG2 agonistic monoclonal antibody. Patients were allowed to have had prior anti-PD-1, anti-PD-L1 or anti-CTLA-4 therapy, and approximately 40% of the dose-escalation patients had previously received checkpoint inhibitors. The dose-escalation cohort was around 83% male with a mean age of 60 years, ranging from roughly 23 to 79. Partial responses occurred in three dose-escalation patients, of whom one had hepatocellular carcinoma and two had cutaneous melanoma. The paper reports the monotherapy dose-escalation portion (N ≈ 50 patients) of the phase I ivuxolimab trial. The purpose of peripheral TCRbeta sequencing was to test whether ivuxolimab changed TCR sequence diversity and led to clonal T-cell expansion. Of the 52 patients in dose escalation, 19 had hepatocellular carcinoma, approximately 15 had melanoma, 9 had renal cell carcinoma and 9 had head and neck cancer. Intravenous ivuxolimab was administered to patients every 2 weeks at six dose levels: 0.01, 0.1, 0.3, 1.5, 3 and 10 mg/kg.

For sequencing of the TCRbeta CDR3 region, genomic DNA was extracted from the sorted cells. TCRbeta CDR3 regions were sequenced using the immunoSEQ Assay. Not all clones reach the TCRdb copy of this immuneACCESS table, which keeps in-frame sequences only. Checked studies attribute under half of the gap to unresolved V genes and leave the rest unexplained. The sample includes more than 70,000 clones, with about nine tenths observed a single time. The ten largest clones capture about 0.3% of the sample. Patients with a history of autoimmune disease or receiving systemic immunosuppression were excluded from the trial. Peripheral blood for TCR sequencing was collected from all dose cohorts at baseline, on cycle 4 day 1, and on cycle 7 day 1. Samples came from an open-label, multicenter, first-in-human phase I dose-escalation trial of ivuxolimab. The trial enrolled adults with locally advanced or metastatic head and neck squamous cell, hepatocellular, melanoma or renal cell carcinoma. Before TCR sequencing, CD4+ T cells and CD8+ T cells from peripheral blood were sorted into separate populations.

V was cut back by 3 bases and J by 0 bases, leaving a gap of 8 bases between them. Via the germline V gene, CDR1 is SGHTA and CDR2 FQGNSA. Taken from cysteine to phenylalanine, the CDR3 has 14 residues. Just the 42-base CDR3 DNA is kept, in frame starting at base 1. What the authors observed across the whole study: Antigen specificity was not determined for the clonally expanded peripheral T cells. After ivuxolimab, CD8+ T cells had more expanded clones than CD4+ T cells on average. In the 0.1-3.0 mg/kg groups, partial responders had among the lowest normalized peripheral clonal expansion, particularly in CD8+ T cells. Low levels of normalized T-cell clonal expansion were also seen in some patients who did not respond. At doses from 0.1 to 3.0 mg/kg, clonal expansion was seen in both CD4+ and CD8+ blood T cells between baseline and week 6.

In this chain, TRBV7-2 is recombined with TRBJ1-2, with TRBD1 perhaps the D gene, on 5 matching bases. This specimen consisted of CD4+ or CD8+ T cells sorted from blood, obtained in a trial of the OX40 agonist ivuxolimab. This receptor was taken from an adult with an advanced solid tumor such as melanoma, head and neck, liver or kidney cancer. The CDR3: CASSFSGSNYGYTF. The nucleotide sequence is TGTGCCAGCAGCTTTTCAGGGTCTAACTATGGCTACACCTTC.